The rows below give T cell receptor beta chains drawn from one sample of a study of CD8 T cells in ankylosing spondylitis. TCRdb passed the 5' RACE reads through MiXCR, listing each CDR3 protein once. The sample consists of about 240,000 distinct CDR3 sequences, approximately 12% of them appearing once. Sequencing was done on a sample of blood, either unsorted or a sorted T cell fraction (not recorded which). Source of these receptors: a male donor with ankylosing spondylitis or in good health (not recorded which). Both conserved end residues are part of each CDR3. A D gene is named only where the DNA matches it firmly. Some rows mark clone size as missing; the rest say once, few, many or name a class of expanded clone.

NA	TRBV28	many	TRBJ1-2	TGTGCCAGCAGTTTTCCTCGGACAGTAACGAACTATGGCTACACCTTC	CASSFPRTVTNYGYTF
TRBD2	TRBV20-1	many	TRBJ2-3	TGCAGTGCTAGACTAGCGGGGGTAACAGATACGCAGTATTTT	CSARLAGVTDTQYF
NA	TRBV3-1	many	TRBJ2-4	TGTGCCAGCAGCCACCCCGTCCGCAAAAACATTCAGTACTTC	CASSHPVRKNIQYF
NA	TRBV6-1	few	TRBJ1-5	TGTGCCAGCAGTGAAAATCGGGGAGCCCAGCCCCAGCATTTT	CASSENRGAQPQHF
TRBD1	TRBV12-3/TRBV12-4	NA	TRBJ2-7	TGTGCCAGCAGTCCCACAGGGGTAGAAGAGCAGTACTTC	CASSPTGVEEQYF
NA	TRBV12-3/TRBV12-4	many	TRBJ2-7	TGTGCCAGGAAAGAAGGGGGTTTGCGTGCATTCTACGAGCAGTACTTC	CARKEGGLRAFYEQYF
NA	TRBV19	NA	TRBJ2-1	TGTGCCAGTAAGGTGAAAGCATTTAGAGATGAGCAGTTCTTC	CASKVKAFRDEQFF
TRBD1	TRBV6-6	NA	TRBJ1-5	TGTGCCAGCAGAGGACAGGTTGGCAATCAGCCCCAGCATTTT	CASRGQVGNQPQHF
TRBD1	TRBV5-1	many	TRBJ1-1	TGCGCCAGCAGCTTGCAGGGGGCCGGTGAAGCTTTCTTT	CASSLQGAGEAFF
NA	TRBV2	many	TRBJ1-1	TGTGCCAGCAGTGAAGCGCGTGCGGACACTGAAGCTTTCTTT	CASSEARADTEAFF
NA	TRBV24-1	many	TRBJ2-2	TGTGCCACCAGAGGAGGGGGTCACGGGGAGCTGTTTTTT	CATRGGGHGELFF
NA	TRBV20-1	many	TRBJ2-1	TGCAGTGCTAGAGCCCCACCTTCCGGGCGGGACTCGAGTGAGCAGTTCTTC	CSARAPPSGRDSSEQFF
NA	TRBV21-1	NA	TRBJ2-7	TGTGCCAGCAGCACCCGCCGGCCAAAGACCGGCTACGAGCAGTACTTC	CASSTRRPKTGYEQYF
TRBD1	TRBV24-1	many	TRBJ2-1	TGTGCCACTGCGGACAGGCGAGGCTACAATGAGCAGTTCTTC	CATADRRGYNEQFF
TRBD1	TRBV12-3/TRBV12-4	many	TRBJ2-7	TGTGCCAGCAGGGACAGGGGCATGGACGAGCAGTACTTC	CASRDRGMDEQYF
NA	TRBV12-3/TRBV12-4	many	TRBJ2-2	TGTGCCAGCAGTTTAGTGGGGGGTGGATTCACCGGGGAGCTGTTTTTT	CASSLVGGGFTGELFF
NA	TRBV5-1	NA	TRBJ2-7	TGCGCCAGCAGCCGGTCTGATCGAGGGAGCGAGCAGTACTTC	CASSRSDRGSEQYF
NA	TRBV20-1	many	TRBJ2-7	TGCAGTGCTAGAGACCCTACTCCCTACGAGCAGTACTTC	CSARDPTPYEQYF
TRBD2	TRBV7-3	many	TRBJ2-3	TGTGCCAGCAGCCAAAGCGGGACCCGCACAGATACGCAGTATTTT	CASSQSGTRTDTQYF
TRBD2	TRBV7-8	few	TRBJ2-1	TGTGCCAGCAGCTCCATGTTTAGGACTAGCGGGAGTCATGAGCAGTTCTTC	CASSSMFRTSGSHEQFF
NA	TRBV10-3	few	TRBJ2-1	TGTGCCATCACTCGAGAGCCACCCCACTCCTACAATGAGCAGTTCTTC	CAITREPPHSYNEQFF
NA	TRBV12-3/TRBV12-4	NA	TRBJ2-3	TGTGCCAGCAGGGATTTAGCGGCAGATACGCAGTATTTT	CASRDLAADTQYF
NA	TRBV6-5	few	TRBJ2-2	TGTGCCAGCAGTAGCCGGGCCCGACTCCTCACCGGGGAGCTGTTTTTT	CASSSRARLLTGELFF
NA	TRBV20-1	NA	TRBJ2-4	TGCAGTGCTCATGGGGGACCGGCCAAAAACATTCAGTACTTC	CSAHGGPAKNIQYF
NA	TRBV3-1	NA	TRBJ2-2	TGTGCCAGCAGCCAAGACGCAAACACCGGGGAGCTGTTTTTT	CASSQDANTGELFF
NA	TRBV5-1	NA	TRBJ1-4	TGCGCCAGCAGTAGGGGACCGGCAAATGAAAAACTGTTTTTT	CASSRGPANEKLFF
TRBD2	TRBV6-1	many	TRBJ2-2	TGTGCCAGCAGATCGGGACTAGCGGGGGGGCCGAACACCGGGGAGCTGTTTTTT	CASRSGLAGGPNTGELFF